One sample yielded the 6 T cell receptor beta chains listed below, sequenced in a study of T-cell reconstitution after alpha-beta-depleted transplantation in children. Using unique molecular identifiers, the investigators prepared the TCRbeta library. TCRdb reprocessed the PCR reads with MiXCR, giving one entry per CDR3 protein. The repertoire has about 590,000 distinct CDR3 sequences, about an eighth of them found once; the top ten carry around 2.2%. The sample in question was PBMCs, mostly from graft donor cells, obtained 360 days after TCRalphabeta/CD19-depleted stem cell transplant. The receptors were gathered from a male patient between 10 and 17 years old who had a stem cell transplant for acute myeloid leukemia, so the T cells may come from the graft donor.

This clonotype was counted a few times. The chain carries TRBV2 and TRBJ2-3; unclear D gene. The CDR3 is 14 amino acids. V lost 0 bases, J lost 2 bases, and 6 bases lay in between. The V gene's germline CDR1 is SNHLY and CDR2 FYNNEI. CDR3 in amino acids: CASSEAFLTDTQYF. In nucleotides, the CDR3 is TGTGCCAGCAGTGAAGCTTTTCTCACAGATACGCAGTATTTT.

This chain links TRBV15 with TRBJ2-4; possibly TRBD2 for D (7 bases). The CDR3 consists of 14 residues. Germline V lookup: CDR1 LNHNV, CDR2 YYDKDF (reference sequence). Trimming removed 9 bases at V and 1 base at J, with 13 bases between. This chain's CDR3 is CATHGGAAKNIQYF. DNA of the CDR3: TGTGCCACTCATGGGGGGGCGGCCAAAAACATTCAGTACTTC.

This chain links TRBV29-1 with TRBJ2-7; perhaps TRBD1 as D (6 bases). CDR1 SQVTM and CDR2 ANQGSEA come from the germline V gene. V lost 5 bases to trimming and J lost 3 bases, with 17 bases between them. The CDR3 contains 14 residues. This CDR3 reads CSVQTRTDFYEQYF. The CDR3 nucleotides read TGCAGCGTTCAAACCAGGACAGATTTCTACGAGCAGTACTTC.

In this sample, this clonotype turned up a few times. The chain couples TRBV30 to TRBJ1-6, with TRBD1 matching 9 bases. Trimming took 6 bases from V and 7 from J; bases not matched to a gene: 10. This CDR3 comprises 15 residues. Germline values: CDR1 GTSNPN, CDR2 SVGIG (reference sequence). The CDR3 DNA reads as TGTGCCTGTCGAACCACGACAGGGGGGAATTCACCCCTCCACTTT. As protein: CACRTTTGGNSPLHF.

The chain is built from TRBV4-3 and TRBJ2-3; the match to TRBD1 covers 9 bases. The CDR3 runs 19 residues. Germline V lookup: CDR1 LGHNA, CDR2 YSLEER. V lost 1 base to trimming and J lost 5 bases; unmatched junction nucleotides: 16. CDR3 in DNA: TGCGCCAGCAGCCAAGGAAAAGGTACAGGGGGCTGGGTTAAAGATACGCAGTATTTT. The encoded protein is CASSQGKGTGGWVKDTQYF.

V usage is TRBV20-1 and J usage is TRBJ2-1, with 7 positions matching TRBD1. The CDR3 is 15 amino acids. CDR1 and CDR2 from the germline V gene are DFQATT and SNEGSKA (reference sequence). V was clipped by 2 bases and J by 3 bases; unmatched bases: 7. The CDR3 nucleotides read TGCAGTGCTAGAACCGGGACAGTGGACTACAATGAGCAGTTCTTC. It is translated as CSARTGTVDYNEQFF.